The 14 T cell receptor beta chains below all came from one sample that was sequenced in a study of molecular identifiers for immune sequencing clone quantification. TCRdb reanalysed the PCR reads using MiXCR and keeps one entry per CDR3 protein. This sample has hundreds of thousands of distinct CDR3 sequences, with less than 30% found just once. Sequenced input: naive CD8+ T cells from blood, with Jurkat cell RNA spiked in. Stated subset: FACS-sorted CD8+CD4-CCR7+CD45RA+ naive T cells. These receptors all come from a human donor in good health. Some libraries in this study had Jurkat cell RNA spiked in.

With regard to this clonotype: This could be a read error, since a much larger clone is one nucleotide away. This rearrangement joins TRBV19 to TRBJ2-7; D may be TRBD1 or TRBD2 (6 bases each). Germline V CDR1 and CDR2: LNHDA, SQIVND (reference sequence). The CDR3 is 13 amino acids. V was shortened by 9 bases and J by 6 bases, with 18 bases between the two germline ends. The chain's CDR3 is CASRGPAPSEQYF. The CDR3 nucleotides read TGTGCCAGCCGGGGGCCGGCCCCCTCCGAGCAGTACTTC.

The DNA for the CDR3 is TGTGCCAGTAGTCCGGCCGGGACGGGGATGTTCTTC. This translates into CASSPAGTGMFF. The chain joins TRBV19 to TRBJ2-1; TRBD1 or TRBD2 may be the D gene (5 bases each). The V and J ends lost 5 bases and 15 bases respectively, with 17 bases between them. The CDR3 sequence is 12 residues long. The V gene's germline CDR1 is LNHDA and CDR2 SQIVND (reference sequence).

The chain recombines TRBV20-1 with TRBJ2-7; perhaps TRBD2 as D (5 bases). Germline V gene sequence: CDR1 DFQATT, CDR2 SNEGSKA (reference sequence). This CDR3 is 16 amino acids long. V was pared by 5 bases and J by 5 bases, with 25 bases between. The chain's CDR3 is CSAPPRDGLLPHEQYF. CDR3 bases: TGCAGTGCTCCACCCCGAGACGGACTTCTTCCCCACGAGCAGTACTTC.

The genes are TRBV5-1 and TRBJ2-1; tentatively, D is TRBD2 (5 bases). Trimming left V 6 bases short and J 0 bases short, with 13 bases between. The CDR3 is 15 residues long. Germline V gene data show CDR1 as SGHRS and CDR2 as YFSETQ. The CDR3 DNA sequence: TGCGCCAGCACCCCGTTCGGGGACTCCTACAATGAGCAGTTCTTC. It translates to CASTPFGDSYNEQFF.

V gene TRBV11-2 combines with J gene TRBJ2-5, with no clear D. The V and J ends lost 5 bases and 6 bases respectively, with 10 bases between them. The CDR3 runs to 12 residues. From germline, CDR1 is SGHAT and CDR2 FQNNGV. The chain's CDR3 is CASSQPDKTQYF. The CDR3 DNA reads TGTGCCAGCAGCCAACCTGATAAGACCCAGTACTTC.

The J gene is TRBJ2-5, the V gene TRBV11-2; D possibly corresponds to TRBD2 (6 bases). With 1 base removed from V and 6 bases from J, the gap between germline ends came to 12 bases. The CDR3 has 14 amino acids. Germline-derived CDR1 and CDR2 are SGHAT and FQNNGV. The DNA for the CDR3 is TGTGCCAGCAGCTTAGCGGCGGGAATGAAGACCCAGTACTTC. It is translated as CASSLAAGMKTQYF.

This clonotype was seen ten or more times. The chain carries TRBV14 and TRBJ1-1; possibly TRBD1 for D (5 bases). Per germline, CDR1 SGHDN and CDR2 FVKESK. This CDR3 is 15 amino acids long. The V gene lost 1 base and the J gene lost 7 bases, with 16 bases spanning the gap. CDR3 nucleotide sequence: TGTGCCAGCAGCCAAGTCTTCGGGGCAGCTGGTGAAGCTTTCTTT. As protein: CASSQVFGAAGEAFF.

This sequence joins TRBV27 and TRBJ2-3, with D hard to call. Trimming left V 6 bases short and J 2 bases short, with 9 bases between. The CDR3 runs to 13 residues. The germline V gene encodes CDR1 MNHEY and CDR2 SMNVEV (reference sequence). CDR3 sequence reads: CASSRYHTDTQYF. The DNA of the CDR3 is TGTGCCAGCAGCCGATATCACACAGATACGCAGTATTTT.

The CDR3 DNA reads TGTGCCAGCAGTTCCTCGGCTAGCGGTTACGAGCAGTACTTC. Encoded protein: CASSSSASGYEQYF. The chain combines TRBV27 with TRBJ2-7; 7 nucleotides match TRBD2. The V segment lost 4 bases and the J segment 4 bases; nucleotides outside the gene matches: 7. CDR1 and CDR2 (germline): MNHEY, SMNVEV (reference sequence). CDR3 length: 14 amino acids.

This clonotype was recorded many times. The V and J genes are TRBV7-9 and TRBJ2-1; D gene unclear. The V gene's germline CDR1 is SEHNR and CDR2 FQNEAQ (reference sequence). The CDR3 has 12 residues. Trimming stripped 5 bases from V and 10 bases from J, with 12 bases between. The CDR3 sequence is CASSPVSSEQFF. CDR3 DNA sequence: TGTGCCAGCAGCCCAGTGTCGTCGGAGCAGTTCTTC.

This clonotype was recorded at least ten times. The genes are TRBV28 and TRBJ1-1, with D unresolved. Trimming shortened V by 11 bases and J by 4 bases, and 11 bases separated the two germline ends. CDR3 length: 11 amino acids. Germline V gives CDR1 MDHEN, CDR2 SYDVKM. CDR3 DNA sequence: TGTGCCTCCGGTGAAAGCACTGAAGCTTTCTTT. Translation: CASGESTEAFF.

This clonotype was seen at least ten times. The chain couples TRBV7-9 to TRBJ2-3, with a tentative D call TRBD2 (5 bases). Germline V CDR1 and CDR2: SEHNR, FQNEAQ (reference sequence). The CDR3 consists of 15 residues. Trimming took 5 bases from V and 5 from J, leaving 17 bases between them. CDR3 sequence reads: CASSRLGREGDTQYF. The CDR3, as DNA: TGTGCCAGCAGCCGTTTGGGGAGAGAGGGAGATACGCAGTATTTT. Full variable domain (outside the CDR3, taken from reference TRBV7-9 and TRBJ2-3): DTGVSQNPRHKITKRGQNVTFRCDPISEHNRLYWYRQTLGQGPEFLTYFQNEAQLEKSRLLSDRFSAERPKGSFSTLEIQRTEQGDSAMYLCASSRLGREGDTQYFGPGTRLTVL.

This clonotype was counted at least ten times. V and J are TRBV7-9 and TRBJ2-7; D is undetermined. The CDR3 consists of 12 residues. Between the trimmed V and J ends, which lost 5 bases and 7 bases, there was a span of 12 bases. Germline lookup yields CDR1 SEHNR and CDR2 FQNEAQ (reference sequence). The DNA of the CDR3 is TGTGCCAGCAGCAGTAATCACCGGGAGCAGTACTTC. It codes for CASSSNHREQYF. The full variable domain, completed using reference TRBV7-9 and TRBJ2-7, is DTGVSQNPRHKITKRGQNVTFRCDPISEHNRLYWYRQTLGQGPEFLTYFQNEAQLEKSRLLSDRFSAERPKGSFSTLEIQRTEQGDSAMYLCASSSNHREQYFGPGTRLTVT.

The chain uses TRBV5-1 and TRBJ2-7; D is uncertain. The CDR3 runs to 13 residues. Germline V CDR1 and CDR2: SGHRS, YFSETQ. Deletions cut 4 bases from V and 3 bases from J, with 11 bases between. The CDR3 protein is CASSLQLDYEQYF. CDR3 sequence (DNA): TGCGCCAGCAGCCTACAGTTGGACTACGAGCAGTACTTC.